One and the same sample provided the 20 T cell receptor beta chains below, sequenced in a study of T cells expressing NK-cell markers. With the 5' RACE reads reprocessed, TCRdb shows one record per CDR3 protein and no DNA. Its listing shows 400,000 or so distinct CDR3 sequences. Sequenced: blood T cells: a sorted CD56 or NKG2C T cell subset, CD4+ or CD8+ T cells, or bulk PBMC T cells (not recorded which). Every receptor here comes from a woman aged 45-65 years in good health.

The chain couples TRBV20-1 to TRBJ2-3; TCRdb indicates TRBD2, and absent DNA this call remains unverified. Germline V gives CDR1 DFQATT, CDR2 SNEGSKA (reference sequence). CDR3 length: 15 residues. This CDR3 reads CSAGTRLASTDTQYF.

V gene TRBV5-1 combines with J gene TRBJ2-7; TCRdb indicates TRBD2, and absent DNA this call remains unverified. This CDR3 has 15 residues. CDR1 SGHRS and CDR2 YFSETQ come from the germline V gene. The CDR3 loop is CASSFTSSGMYEQYF. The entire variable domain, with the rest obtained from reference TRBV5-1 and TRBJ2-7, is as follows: KAGVTQTPRYLIKTRGQQVTLSCSPISGHRSVSWYQQTPGQGLQFLFEYFSETQRNKGNFPGRFSGRQFSNSRSEMNVSTLELGDSALYLCASSFTSSGMYEQYFGPGTRLTVT.

CDR3 region: CASRPGGVAGALSYNEQFF. The gene calls are TRBV11-2 and TRBJ2-1; the TCRdb D gene call, TRBD2, has no DNA to confirm it. Germline CDR1 SGHAT, CDR2 FQNNGV. This CDR3 is built from 19 residues.

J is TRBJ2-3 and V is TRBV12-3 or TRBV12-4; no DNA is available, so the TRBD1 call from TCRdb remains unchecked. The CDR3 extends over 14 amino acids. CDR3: CASRLGGQAYTQYF.

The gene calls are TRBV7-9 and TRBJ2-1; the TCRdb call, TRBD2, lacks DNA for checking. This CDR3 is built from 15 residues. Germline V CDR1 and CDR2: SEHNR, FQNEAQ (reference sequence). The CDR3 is CASSLGVLALNEQFF.

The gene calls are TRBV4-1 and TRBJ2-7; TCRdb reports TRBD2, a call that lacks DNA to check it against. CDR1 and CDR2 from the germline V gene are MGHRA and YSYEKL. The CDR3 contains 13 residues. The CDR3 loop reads CASSQGLSYEQYF.

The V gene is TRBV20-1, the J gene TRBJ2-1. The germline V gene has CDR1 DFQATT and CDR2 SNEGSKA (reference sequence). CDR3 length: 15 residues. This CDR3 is CSARDTGHTYNEQFF.

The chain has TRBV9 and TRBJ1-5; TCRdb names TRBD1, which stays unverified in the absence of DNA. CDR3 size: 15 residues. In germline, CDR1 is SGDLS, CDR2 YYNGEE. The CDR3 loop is CASSSLDSSNQPQHF.

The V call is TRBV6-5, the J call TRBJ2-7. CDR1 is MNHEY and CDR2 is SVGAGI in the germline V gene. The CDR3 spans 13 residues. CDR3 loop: CASSYSKGVEQYF.

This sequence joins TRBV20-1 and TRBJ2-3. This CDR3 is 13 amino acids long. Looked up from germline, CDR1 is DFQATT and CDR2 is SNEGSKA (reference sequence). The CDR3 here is CSARAQNIRSQYF.

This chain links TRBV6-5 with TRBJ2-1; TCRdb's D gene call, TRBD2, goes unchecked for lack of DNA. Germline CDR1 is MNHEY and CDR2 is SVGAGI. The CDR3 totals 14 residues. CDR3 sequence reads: CASRRDLSYNEQFF.

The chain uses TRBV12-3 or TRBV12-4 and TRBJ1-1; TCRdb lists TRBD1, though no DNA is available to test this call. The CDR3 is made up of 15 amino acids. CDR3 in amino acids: CASSSPWTSNTEAFF.

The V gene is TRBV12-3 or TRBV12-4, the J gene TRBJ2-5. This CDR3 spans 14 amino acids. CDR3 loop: CASCNRRAQETQYF.

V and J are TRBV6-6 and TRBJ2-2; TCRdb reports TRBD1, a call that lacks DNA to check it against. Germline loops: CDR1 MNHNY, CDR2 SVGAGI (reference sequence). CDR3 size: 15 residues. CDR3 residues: CASSYWTGGTGELFF.

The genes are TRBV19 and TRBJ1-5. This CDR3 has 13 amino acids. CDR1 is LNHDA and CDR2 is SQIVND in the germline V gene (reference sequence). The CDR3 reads CASSIRPNQPQHF.

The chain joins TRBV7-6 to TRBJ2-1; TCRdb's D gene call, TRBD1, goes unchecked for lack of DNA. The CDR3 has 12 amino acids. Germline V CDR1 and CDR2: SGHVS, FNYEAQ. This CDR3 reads CASSPGGGLQFF.

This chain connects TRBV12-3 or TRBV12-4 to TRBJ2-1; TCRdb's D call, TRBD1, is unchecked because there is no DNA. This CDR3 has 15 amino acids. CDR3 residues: CASIGTGVRWYEQFF.

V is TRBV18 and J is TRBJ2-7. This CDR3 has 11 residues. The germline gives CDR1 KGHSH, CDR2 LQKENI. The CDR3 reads CASSPQSEQYF.

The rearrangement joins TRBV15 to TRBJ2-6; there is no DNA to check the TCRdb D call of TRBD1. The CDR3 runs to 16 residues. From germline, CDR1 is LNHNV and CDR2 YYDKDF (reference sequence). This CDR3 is CATSRGRDSGANVLTF. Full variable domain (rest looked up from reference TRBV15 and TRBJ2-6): DAMVIQNPRYQVTQFGKPVTLSCSQTLNHNVMYWYQQKSSQAPKLLFHYYDKDFNNEADTPDNFQSRRPNTSFCFLDIRSPGLGDTAMYLCATSRGRDSGANVLTFGAGSRLTVL.

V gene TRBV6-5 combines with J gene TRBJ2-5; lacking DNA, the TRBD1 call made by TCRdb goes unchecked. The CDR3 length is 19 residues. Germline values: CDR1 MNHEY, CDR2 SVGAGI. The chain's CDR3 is CASSYSGTGGISMVETQYF.